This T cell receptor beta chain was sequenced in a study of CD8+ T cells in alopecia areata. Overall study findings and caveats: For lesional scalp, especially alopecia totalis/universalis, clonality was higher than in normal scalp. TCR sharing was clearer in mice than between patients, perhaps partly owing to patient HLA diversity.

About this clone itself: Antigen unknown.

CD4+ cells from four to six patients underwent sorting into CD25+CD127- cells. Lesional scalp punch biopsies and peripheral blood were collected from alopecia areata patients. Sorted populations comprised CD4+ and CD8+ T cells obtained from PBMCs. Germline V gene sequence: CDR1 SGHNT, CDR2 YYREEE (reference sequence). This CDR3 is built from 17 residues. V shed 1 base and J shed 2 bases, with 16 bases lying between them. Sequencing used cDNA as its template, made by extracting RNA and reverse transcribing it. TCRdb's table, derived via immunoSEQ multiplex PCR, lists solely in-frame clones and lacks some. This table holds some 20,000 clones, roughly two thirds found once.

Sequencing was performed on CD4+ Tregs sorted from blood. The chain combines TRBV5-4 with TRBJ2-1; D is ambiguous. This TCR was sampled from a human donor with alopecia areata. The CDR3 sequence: CASSLRTISRPYNEQFF. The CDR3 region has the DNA TGTGCCAGCAGCTTGCGGACCATCAGTCGACCCTACAATGAGCAGTTCTTC.